A selection of T cell receptor beta chains follows, all from one sample in a study of monozygotic twins with inflammatory bowel disease. TCRdb reprocessed the 5' RACE reads; each CDR3 protein has one entry and no DNA is given. The specimen's table records fewer than 200,000 distinct CDR3 sequences. The sequenced material came from blood. The source is a human donor with ulcerative colitis or Crohn's disease, or a healthy co-twin of an affected twin (not recorded which). Both conserved end residues are part of each CDR3.

V gene	J gene	CDR3 protein
TRBV20-1	TRBJ2-1	CSARSGGRSYEQFF
TRBV18	TRBJ2-3	CASSPQILAGKGDTQYF
TRBV4-2	TRBJ2-7	CASSLGELTYEQYF
TRBV5-1	TRBJ2-4	CASSLAPGNIQYF
TRBV29-1	TRBJ2-3	CSVRTSGRAQDTQYF
TRBV10-3	TRBJ2-1	CAISTGGGGSYNEQFF
TRBV5-1	TRBJ2-1	CASSGPGLAGGTYNEQFF
TRBV5-1	TRBJ2-3	CASSLEGLTDTQYF
TRBV29-1	TRBJ2-1	CSVEDRGRYNEQFF
TRBV7-3	TRBJ2-3	CASSHVGGALSTDTQYF
TRBV27	TRBJ1-1	CASSLWGGNTEAFF
TRBV4-3	TRBJ2-7	CASSQTTGTSVYEQYF
TRBV11-1	TRBJ1-4	CASSLEPTFDREDEKLFF
TRBV4-2	TRBJ2-3	CASSQTRTGVDTQYF
TRBV20-1	TRBJ2-1	CSATKAQGDNEQFF
TRBV6-6	TRBJ2-2	CASREGDTGELFF
TRBV28	TRBJ2-7	CASSDRTSGSYEQYF
TRBV19	TRBJ2-3	CASWDLNTDTQYF
TRBV14	TRBJ2-5	CASSHSGAGGETQYF
TRBV20-1	TRBJ2-7	CSASPQLAGVYHEQYF
TRBV3-1	TRBJ2-7	CASSPLGGGNEQYF
TRBV7-2	TRBJ2-7	CASSLAREDLHEQYF
TRBV7-9	TRBJ1-1	CASSLDPDRNTEAFF
TRBV20-1	TRBJ2-7	CSAIDYDYEQYF
TRBV18	TRBJ1-1	CASSPVDRRPEAFF
TRBV14	TRBJ2-1	CASSPDNSWQFF
TRBV4-2	TRBJ1-5	CASSQETYQGAGNQPQHF
TRBV12-3/TRBV12-4	TRBJ1-3	CASSFVRNTIYF
TRBV30	TRBJ2-5	CAWKVGGGDQETQYF
TRBV12-3/TRBV12-4	TRBJ2-7	CASSLIRGYEQYF
TRBV20-1	TRBJ2-2	CSAPNLGGRAPGELFF
TRBV4-3	TRBJ1-1	CASSQDQGRTEAFF
TRBV7-9	TRBJ2-1	CASSPPGTHEQFF
TRBV5-1	TRBJ2-1	CASSLEDRGLDEQFF
TRBV29-1	TRBJ1-2	CSVREGPNYGYTF
TRBV10-3	TRBJ2-1	CAISESTSGGGEQFF
TRBV7-9	TRBJ2-1	CATMTGTNYNEQFF
TRBV28	TRBJ2-7	CASSPGLAGSYEQYF
TRBV20-1	TRBJ2-3	CSARAGLAVDTQYF
TRBV28	TRBJ2-3	CASSFQDTQYF
TRBV6-4	TRBJ2-1	CTSRVQTEGEQFF
TRBV20-1	TRBJ2-1	CSASPWTSGQAFDEQFF
TRBV6-5	TRBJ2-2	CASSYNQGWANTGELFF
TRBV20-1	TRBJ2-6	CSAPGQGASGANVLTF
TRBV20-1	TRBJ2-7	CSARPYYEQYF
TRBV11-2	TRBJ2-2	CASSQSQNTGELFF
TRBV5-1	TRBJ2-3	CASSLRGSRPWRGPGSETQYF
TRBV12-3/TRBV12-4	TRBJ2-2	CASTSWTRAVGRGELFF
TRBV7-3	TRBJ2-2	CASSPSRNTGELFF
TRBV19	TRBJ2-1	CATKWSGGDNEQFF
TRBV27	TRBJ2-4	CASSLISPDKNIQYF